This T cell receptor (beta chain) was sequenced in a study of blood T cell repertoires in COVID-19 (dated by TCRdb to 2020 to 2021). For the wider study: Collaborator samples came from the United States, Italy and Spain and covered acute and convalescent phases of COVID-19. The material from the prospective study consisted of cDNA or gDNA derived from T cells, B-cell-depleted T cells, or PBMCs. Deeply sampled blood TCRbeta repertoires from subjects exposed to, actively infected with, or recovered from COVID-19 were included in the dataset. The repertoires were released in a freely available public database intended as a resource for research on the immune response to SARS-CoV-2. The samples were drawn from the first 160 participants of the ongoing ImmuneRACE study and from 950 to 1,500 subjects provided by 6 global collaborators. Nearly every sample came with metadata listing a de-identified subject ID, COVID-19 status, age in years and sex. Where available, HLA class I and class II types were taken from metadata supplied by the sample provider and were not determined by assay-based typing.

Broader findings and caveats from the paper: The amount of clinical and demographic metadata varied by source and participant and was provided uncurated.

TCRbeta CDR3 regions were amplified from genomic DNA using the immunoSEQ Assay, a bias-controlled multiplex PCR. On the study's bioinformatics: The number of nucleated cells in each sample was estimated by amplification of reference gene primers within the assay. To quantify the absolute abundance of each unique TCRbeta CDR3 rearrangement, sequence reads were collapsed and filtered. Productive Simpson clonality was computed per sample as the square root of Simpson's diversity index over productive rearrangements. TCRdb stores this immuneACCESS table with in-frame sequences only. Part of the clones is absent; in the studies checked, under half of the shortfall reflects unresolved V genes, and no reason is known for the rest. V and J calls and clone size come straight from that table; D and trimming were deduced from the DNA. A total of under 300,000 clones appear in this sample, around 83% of them only once. Approximately 6% of the sample lies in the top ten.

Collaborating institutions collected whole blood in K2EDTA tubes following their own protocols. For TCRbeta analysis, collaborators shipped samples as frozen whole blood, isolated PBMCs, or DNA extracted from either of those sample types. From a lookup of the germline V gene, CDR1 and CDR2 are SNHLY and FYNNEI. The CDR3 runs 13 residues from the cysteine to the phenylalanine. CDR3 DNA only is kept here, 39 bases in frame from base 1. V is clipped by 6 bases and J by 6 bases, and the sequence between their germline boundaries is 12 bases long. A remark on this clone: This receptor's antigen is unknown. Per-nucleotide qualities are absent, and no much larger clonotype sits a single base away.

This TCR was recovered from an elderly man with acute or convalescent COVID-19. The sample was peripheral blood. The receptor chain draws on TRBV2 and TRBJ2-1, and TRBD2 may be the D gene, going by 5 matching bases. In nucleotides, the sequence is TGTGCCAGCAGGTCGGGATCCCCCAATGAGCAGTTCTTC. Its protein reads: CASRSGSPNEQFF.